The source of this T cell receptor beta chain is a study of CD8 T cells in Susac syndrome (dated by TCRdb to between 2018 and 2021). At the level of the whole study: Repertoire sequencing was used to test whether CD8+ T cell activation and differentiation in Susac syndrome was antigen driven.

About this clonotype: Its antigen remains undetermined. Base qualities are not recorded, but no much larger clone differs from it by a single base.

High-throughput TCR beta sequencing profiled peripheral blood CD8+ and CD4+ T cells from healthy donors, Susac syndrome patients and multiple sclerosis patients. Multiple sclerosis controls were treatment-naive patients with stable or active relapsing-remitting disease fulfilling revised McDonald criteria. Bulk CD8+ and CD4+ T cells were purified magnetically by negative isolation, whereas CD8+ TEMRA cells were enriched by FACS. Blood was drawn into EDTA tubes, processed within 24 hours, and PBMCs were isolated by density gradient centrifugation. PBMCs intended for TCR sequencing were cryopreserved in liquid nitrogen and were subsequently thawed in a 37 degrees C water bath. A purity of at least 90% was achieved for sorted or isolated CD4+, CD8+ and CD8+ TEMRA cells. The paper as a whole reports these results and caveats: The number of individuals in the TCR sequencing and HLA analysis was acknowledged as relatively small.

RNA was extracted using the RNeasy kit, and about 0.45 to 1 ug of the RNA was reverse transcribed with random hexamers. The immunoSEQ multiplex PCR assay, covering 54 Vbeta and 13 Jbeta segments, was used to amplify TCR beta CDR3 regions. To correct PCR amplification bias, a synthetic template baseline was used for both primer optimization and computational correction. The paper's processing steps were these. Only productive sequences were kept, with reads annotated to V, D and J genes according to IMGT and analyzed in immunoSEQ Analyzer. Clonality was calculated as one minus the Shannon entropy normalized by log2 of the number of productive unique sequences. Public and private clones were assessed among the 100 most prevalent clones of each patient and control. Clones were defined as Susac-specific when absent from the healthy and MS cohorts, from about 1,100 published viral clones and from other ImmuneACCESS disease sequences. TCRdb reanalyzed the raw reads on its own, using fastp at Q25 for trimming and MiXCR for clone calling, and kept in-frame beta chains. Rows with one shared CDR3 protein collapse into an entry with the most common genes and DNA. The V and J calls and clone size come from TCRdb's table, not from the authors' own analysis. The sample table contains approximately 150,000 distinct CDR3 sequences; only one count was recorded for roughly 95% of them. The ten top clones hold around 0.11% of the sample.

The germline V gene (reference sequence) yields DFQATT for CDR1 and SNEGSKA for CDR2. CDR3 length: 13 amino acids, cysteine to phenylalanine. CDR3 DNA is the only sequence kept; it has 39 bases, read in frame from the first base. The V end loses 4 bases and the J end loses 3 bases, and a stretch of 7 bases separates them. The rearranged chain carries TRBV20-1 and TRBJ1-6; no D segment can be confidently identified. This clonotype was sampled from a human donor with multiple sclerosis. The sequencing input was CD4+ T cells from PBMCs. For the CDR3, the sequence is CSAMEDYNSPLHF. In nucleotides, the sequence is TGCAGTGCTATGGAGGACTATAATTCACCCCTCCACTTT.